The T cell receptor (beta chain) under discussion was sequenced for a study of blood T cell repertoires in COVID-19. At the level of the study: T cells, B-cell-depleted T cells, or PBMCs supplied cDNA or gDNA.

Participants were placed into cohorts based on the clinical history they reported. How the authors handled the data: How many nucleated cells were present was estimated from reference gene primer amplification. Using immunoSEQ multiplex PCR, the repertoire was profiled, and TCRdb retains in-frame clones only, with some absent. V and J calls plus clone size are reproduced from that table; the DNA served to infer D and trimming. The repertoire has 250,000 to 400,000 clones, more than 70% of them found once; the top ten carry less than 6%. Germline V gene lookup returns CDR1 KGHSH and CDR2 LQKENI. CDR3 length equals 18 residues. V was trimmed by 0 bases and J by 0 bases, leaving 18 bases between them.

The gene calls are TRBV18 and TRBJ2-7; the D gene is possibly TRBD2 (7 bases). The receptor was isolated from a young woman who had recovered from COVID-19. The source material was PBMCs or T cells enriched from blood (not recorded which). As DNA, the CDR3 is TGTGCCAGCTCACCACCCGGGCGGGGGCCTACGAGCTCCTACGAGCAGTACTTC. This codes for CASSPPGRGPTSSYEQYF.